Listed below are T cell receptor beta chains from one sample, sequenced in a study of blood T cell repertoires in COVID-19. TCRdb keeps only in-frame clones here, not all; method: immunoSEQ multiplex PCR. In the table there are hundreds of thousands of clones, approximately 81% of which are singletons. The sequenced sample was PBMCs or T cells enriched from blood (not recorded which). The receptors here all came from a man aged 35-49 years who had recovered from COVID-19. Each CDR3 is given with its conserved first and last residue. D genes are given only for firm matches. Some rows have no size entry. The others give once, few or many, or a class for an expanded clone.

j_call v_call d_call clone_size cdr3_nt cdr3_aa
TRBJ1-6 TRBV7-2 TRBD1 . TGTGCCAGCAGCTTACGCACAGGGGGCGTAGGGAATAATTCACCCCTCCACTTT CASSLRTGGVGNNSPLHF
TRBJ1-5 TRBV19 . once TGTGCCAGTAGTATTTGGGGCAGCCGGCAGCCCCAGCATTTT CASSIWGSRQPQHF
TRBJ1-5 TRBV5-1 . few TGCGCCAGCAGCTTGGATTCGGGTTCAGATCAGCCCCAGCATTTT CASSLDSGSDQPQHF
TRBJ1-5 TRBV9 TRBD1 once TGTGCCAGCAGCGAGGGAACGGGACAGGCCAATCAGCCCCAGCATTTT CASSEGTGQANQPQHF
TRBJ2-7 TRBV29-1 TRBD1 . TGCAGCGTAGAACAGGGGGTTAGCGAGCAGTACTTC CSVEQGVSEQYF
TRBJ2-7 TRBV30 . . TGTGCCTGGAGTTTGGGGGGAGACCTATACGAGCAGTACTTC CAWSLGGDLYEQYF
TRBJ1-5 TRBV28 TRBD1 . TGTGCCAGCAGTTTTAGCGATTTAAGAGGGGGCTTAGGGAGGAATCAGCCCCAGCATTTT CASSFSDLRGGLGRNQPQHF
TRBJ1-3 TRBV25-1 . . TGTGCCAGCAGTGTCGGGGGGGACGGAAACACCATATATTTT CASSVGGDGNTIYF
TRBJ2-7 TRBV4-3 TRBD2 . TGCGCCAGCAGCCAGACCCTCACTAGCGGGAGTCCCTACGAGCAGTACTTC CASSQTLTSGSPYEQYF
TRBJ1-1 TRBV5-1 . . TGCGCCAGCAGCTTGGTGTCTAGATCTGAAGCTTTCTTT CASSLVSRSEAFF
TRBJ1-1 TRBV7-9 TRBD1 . TGTGCCAGCAGCAGGACAGGGAAGACTGAAGCTTTCTTT CASSRTGKTEAFF
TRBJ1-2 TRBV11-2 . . TGTGCCAGCAGCTTAGAGCTGGGGGCGGGCACCTTC CASSLELGAGTF
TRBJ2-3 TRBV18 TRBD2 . TGTGCCAGCTCACCGTTAGCGGGGATTTCAGATACGCAGTATTTT CASSPLAGISDTQYF
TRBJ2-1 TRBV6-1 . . TGTGCCAGCAGTGAAGCGTTCGGGGTTCGTGGCTACAATGAGCAGTTCTTC CASSEAFGVRGYNEQFF
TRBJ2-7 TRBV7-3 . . TGTGCCAGCAGCTTCGGGGGGCCCAACGAGCAGTACTTC CASSFGGPNEQYF
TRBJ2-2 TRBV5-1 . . TGCGCCAGCAGCTTGGTCAGCGGGTACACCGGGGAGCTGTTTTTT CASSLVSGYTGELFF
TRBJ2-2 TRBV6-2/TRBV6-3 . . TGTGCCAGCAGCCCCTATAGGAGGCCCGCCGGGGAGCTGTTTTTT CASSPYRRPAGELFF
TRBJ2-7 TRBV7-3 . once TGTGCCAGCAGCTTAACGGGGGTAGCGGCGTACGAGCAGTACTTC CASSLTGVAAYEQYF
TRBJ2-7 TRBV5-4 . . TGTGCCAGCAGTCCAGGGGAGCCCTACGAGCAGTACTTC CASSPGEPYEQYF
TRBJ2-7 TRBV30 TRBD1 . TGTGCCTGGAGACTACCCAAACAGGGGGATCGAGACTACGAGCAGTACTTC CAWRLPKQGDRDYEQYF
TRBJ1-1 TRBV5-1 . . TGCGCCAGCAGCGGATTAGCGGGGGCGCGGACTGAAGCTTTCTTT CASSGLAGARTEAFF
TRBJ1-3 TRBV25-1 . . TGTGCCAGACACCCACCCCACCGGGACTGCACCATATATTTT CARHPPHRDCTIYF
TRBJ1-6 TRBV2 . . TGTGCCAGCATAACCCAACAGGGCAGTAATTCACCCCTCCACTTT CASITQQGSNSPLHF
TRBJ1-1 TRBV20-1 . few TGCAGTGCTAGTTACCGACAGAGGAACACTGAAGCTTTCTTT CSASYRQRNTEAFF
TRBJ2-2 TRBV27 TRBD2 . TGTGCCAGCAGTCATCTCGGACTAGCGGGAGTCTCCGGGGAGCTGTTTTTT CASSHLGLAGVSGELFF
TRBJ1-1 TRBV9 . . TGTGCCAGCAGCGATCAACAGGGCACTGAAGCTTTCTTT CASSDQQGTEAFF
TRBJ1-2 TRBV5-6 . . TGTGCCAGCAGCATACAGGGCGCCTATGGCTACACCTTC CASSIQGAYGYTF
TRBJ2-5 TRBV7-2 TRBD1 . TGTGCCAGCAGCGGTGGACAGGGGGCAAAGACCCAGTACTTC CASSGGQGAKTQYF
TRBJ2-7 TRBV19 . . TGTGCCAGTAGTATTGGAACAGGGCTCTACGAGCAGTACTTC CASSIGTGLYEQYF
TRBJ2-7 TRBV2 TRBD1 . TGTGCCAGCAGTACAGGGACAGGGATCTACGAGCAGTACTTC CASSTGTGIYEQYF
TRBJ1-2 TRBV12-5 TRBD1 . TGTGCTAGTGGTTCGTCAGGGGGATCTGGCTACACCTTC CASGSSGGSGYTF
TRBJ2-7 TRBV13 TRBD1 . TGTGCCAGCAGCTTGGGACAGGGTAACGAGCAGTACTTC CASSLGQGNEQYF
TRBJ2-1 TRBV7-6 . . TGTGCCAGCAGCCTCCTCCGGGTTCATGAGCAGTTCTTC CASSLLRVHEQFF
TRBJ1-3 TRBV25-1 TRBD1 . TGTGCCAGCAGTGAACTCACAGGGGTTGGAAACACCATATATTTT CASSELTGVGNTIYF
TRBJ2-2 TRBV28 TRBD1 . TGTGCCAGCCAAGGGACAGGGAGGACAGGGGAGCTGTTTTTT CASQGTGRTGELFF
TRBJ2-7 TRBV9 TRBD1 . TGTGCCAGCAGCGTAGCGGGGACAGGGCGCTACGAGCAGTACTTC CASSVAGTGRYEQYF
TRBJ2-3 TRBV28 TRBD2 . TGTGCCAGCAGCTACGGGAGGAGCACAGATACGCAGTATTTT CASSYGRSTDTQYF
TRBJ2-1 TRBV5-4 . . TGTGCCAGCAGCTTGGGACAGGTTTCCTCCTACAATGAGCAGTTCTTC CASSLGQVSSYNEQFF
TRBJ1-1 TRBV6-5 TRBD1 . TGTGCCAGCAGTCGACAGGGGGGAAACACTGAAGCTTTCTTT CASSRQGGNTEAFF
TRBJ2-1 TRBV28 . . TGTGCCAGCAGTTTTTTCGGGGTGTACAATGAGCAGTTCTTC CASSFFGVYNEQFF
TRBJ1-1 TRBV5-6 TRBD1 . TGTGCCAGCAGGCTCAGGGGGCGCGGCACTGAAGCTTTCTTT CASRLRGRGTEAFF
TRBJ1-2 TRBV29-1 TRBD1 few TGCAGCGCCGCCCGACAGGGAAACTATGGCTACACCTTC CSAARQGNYGYTF
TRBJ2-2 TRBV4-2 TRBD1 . TGTGCCAGCAGCCAAGAGCAGGACAGGGACACCGGGGAGCTGTTTTTT CASSQEQDRDTGELFF
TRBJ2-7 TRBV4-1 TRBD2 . TGCGCCAGCAGCCAATTTTACGGCGGGAGGGTTTACGAGCAGTACTTC CASSQFYGGRVYEQYF
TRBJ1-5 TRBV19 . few TGTGCCAGTAGTGTACTGGGCATTAGCAATCAGCCCCAGCATTTT CASSVLGISNQPQHF
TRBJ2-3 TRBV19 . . TGTGCCAGTAGTAGCGGGGGCACAGATACGCAGTATTTT CASSSGGTDTQYF